This TCR beta chain was found in a study of blood T cell repertoires in COVID-19. Whole-study context: Some COVID-19 samples were acute and others convalescent; all came from the United States, Italy and Spain. PBMCs, B-cell-depleted T cells, or T cells provided the cDNA or gDNA that made up the material.

Libraries were prepared by immunoSEQ multiplex PCR; TCRdb keeps only in-frame clonotypes and omits some of them. The sample has 200,000 to 250,000 clones, around 86% seen once; the top ten hold under 9%. About this clone: Germline is not matched at one junction end, which may reflect a read error.

Germline CDR1 reads LGHNA; CDR2 reads YSLEER. This CDR3 contains 15 residues. The chain carries TRBV4-3 and TRBJ2-5, with D possibly being TRBD2 (6 bases). Sequencing input: peripheral blood. This clonotype was sampled from a woman in her 70s with active or convalescent COVID-19. In DNA, the CDR3 is TGCGCCAGCAGACAAGGAGGGACTGGGAGAGGGACCCAGTACTTC. Translated: CASRQGGTGRGTQYF.